A selection of T cell receptor beta chains follows, all from one sample in a study of OX40 agonist ivuxolimab in advanced cancers. The assay was immunoSEQ multiplex PCR, and TCRdb's table has in-frame clones only and misses some. In the table there are 55,000 to 65,000 clones, 75% to 90% of which are singletons. This specimen consisted of CD4+ or CD8+ T cells sorted from blood, obtained in a trial of the OX40 agonist ivuxolimab. Receptor source: an adult with an advanced solid tumor such as melanoma, head and neck, liver or kidney cancer. The CDR3 runs from the conserved cysteine through the conserved F or W. A D gene is named only where the DNA matches it firmly. Only part of the rows carry a size: once, few, many, or a class if the clone is expanded.

v_call: TRBV19; j_call: TRBJ2-3; clone_size: NA; d_call: TRBD2; cdr3_aa: CASSPERLAGGTDTQYF; cdr3_nt: TGTGCCAGTAGTCCAGAAAGACTAGCGGGAGGTACAGATACGCAGTATTTT
v_call: TRBV7-2; j_call: TRBJ1-2; clone_size: NA; d_call: NA; cdr3_aa: CASSLRMDHYGYTF; cdr3_nt: TGTGCCAGCAGCTTAAGGATGGACCACTATGGCTACACCTTC
v_call: TRBV28; j_call: TRBJ1-1; clone_size: NA; d_call: NA; cdr3_aa: CASSLGRPEAFF; cdr3_nt: TGTGCCAGCAGTTTAGGGAGGCCTGAAGCTTTCTTT
v_call: TRBV7-9; j_call: TRBJ1-1; clone_size: once; d_call: NA; cdr3_aa: CASSHSKNTEAFF; cdr3_nt: TGTGCCAGCAGCCATTCAAAGAACACTGAAGCTTTCTTT
v_call: TRBV7-6; j_call: TRBJ2-5; clone_size: NA; d_call: TRBD1; cdr3_aa: CASSAGTGAETQYF; cdr3_nt: TGTGCCAGCAGCGCCGGGACAGGGGCCGAGACCCAGTACTTC
v_call: TRBV28; j_call: TRBJ2-2; clone_size: NA; d_call: NA; cdr3_aa: CASSYGDTGELFF; cdr3_nt: TGTGCCAGCAGTTATGGGGATACCGGGGAGCTGTTTTTT
v_call: TRBV19; j_call: TRBJ1-5; clone_size: NA; d_call: NA; cdr3_aa: CASSLQGERGQPQHF; cdr3_nt: TGTGCCAGTAGTTTACAGGGTGAACGTGGTCAGCCCCAGCATTTT
v_call: TRBV18; j_call: TRBJ2-5; clone_size: NA; d_call: NA; cdr3_aa: CASSPRQLEQETQYF; cdr3_nt: TGTGCCAGCTCACCTAGACAGCTAGAACAAGAGACCCAGTACTTC
v_call: TRBV2; j_call: TRBJ2-1; clone_size: NA; d_call: TRBD1; cdr3_aa: CASSGGDRVRSYNEQFF; cdr3_nt: TGTGCCAGCAGTGGGGGTGACAGGGTTCGGTCCTACAATGAGCAGTTCTTC
v_call: TRBV2; j_call: TRBJ2-4; clone_size: few; d_call: TRBD2; cdr3_aa: CASTKGASGGGLAKNIQYF; cdr3_nt: TGTGCCAGCACCAAAGGGGCTAGCGGGGGGGGACTGGCCAAAAACATTCAGTACTTC
v_call: TRBV28; j_call: TRBJ2-7; clone_size: NA; d_call: NA; cdr3_aa: CASRRTGEQYF; cdr3_nt: TGTGCCAGCAGACGAACCGGTGAGCAGTACTTC
v_call: TRBV28; j_call: TRBJ2-2; clone_size: few; d_call: TRBD2; cdr3_aa: CASSYLAGGPTGELFF; cdr3_nt: TGTGCCAGCAGTTACCTAGCGGGGGGGCCGACCGGGGAGCTGTTTTTT
v_call: TRBV5-1; j_call: TRBJ1-1; clone_size: NA; d_call: NA; cdr3_aa: CASSPSGGNTEAFF; cdr3_nt: TGCGCCAGCAGCCCCTCCGGGGGGAACACTGAAGCTTTCTTT
v_call: TRBV6-5; j_call: TRBJ1-1; clone_size: NA; d_call: NA; cdr3_aa: CASRTGTQGTFF; cdr3_nt: TGTGCCAGCAGAACCGGGACTCAGGGCACTTTCTTT
v_call: TRBV7-8; j_call: TRBJ2-5; clone_size: NA; d_call: NA; cdr3_aa: CASSLVSRETQETQYF; cdr3_nt: TGTGCCAGCAGCTTAGTAAGCAGGGAGACGCAAGAGACCCAGTACTTC
v_call: TRBV7-2; j_call: TRBJ1-4; clone_size: few; d_call: NA; cdr3_aa: CASSPDREKLFF; cdr3_nt: TGTGCCAGCAGCCCCGACAGGGAAAAACTGTTTTTT
v_call: TRBV27; j_call: TRBJ1-1; clone_size: once; d_call: NA; cdr3_aa: CASSLNDRITNTEAFF; cdr3_nt: TGTGCCAGCAGTTTAAACGACAGGATTACGAACACTGAAGCTTTCTTT
v_call: TRBV18; j_call: TRBJ1-5; clone_size: NA; d_call: NA; cdr3_aa: CASSTQDSNQPQHF; cdr3_nt: TGTGCCAGCTCAACACAGGATAGCAATCAGCCCCAGCATTTT
v_call: TRBV18; j_call: TRBJ1-3; clone_size: NA; d_call: TRBD1; cdr3_aa: CASSPSVLQGNSGNTIYF; cdr3_nt: TGTGCCAGCTCACCATCCGTCCTACAGGGGAACTCTGGAAACACCATATATTTT
v_call: TRBV11-2; j_call: TRBJ1-2; clone_size: NA; d_call: TRBD1; cdr3_aa: CASTPGGTGGPKPRGYTF; cdr3_nt: TGTGCCAGCACCCCAGGGGGCACAGGGGGCCCTAAGCCAAGAGGCTACACCTTC
v_call: TRBV19; j_call: TRBJ1-5; clone_size: NA; d_call: NA; cdr3_aa: CASSISRDREWQPQHF; cdr3_nt: TGTGCCAGTAGTATTTCCAGGGACCGGGAATGGCAGCCCCAGCATTTT
v_call: TRBV27; j_call: TRBJ1-5; clone_size: NA; d_call: NA; cdr3_aa: CASSPNTGSRGQPQHF; cdr3_nt: TGTGCCAGCAGTCCAAACACAGGATCACGGGGTCAGCCCCAGCATTTT
v_call: TRBV7-2; j_call: TRBJ2-5; clone_size: NA; d_call: NA; cdr3_aa: CASSPDRRYLGETQYF; cdr3_nt: TGTGCCAGCAGCCCTGACAGGCGTTACCTCGGGGAGACCCAGTACTTC
v_call: TRBV29-1; j_call: TRBJ1-3; clone_size: once; d_call: TRBD1; cdr3_aa: CSVRGQGSGYSGNTIYF; cdr3_nt: TGCAGCGTTAGGGGACAGGGGTCCGGTTACTCTGGAAACACCATATATTTT
v_call: TRBV29-1; j_call: TRBJ2-4; clone_size: NA; d_call: TRBD1; cdr3_aa: CSALQGSRAKNIQYF; cdr3_nt: TGCAGCGCCCTACAGGGGTCTAGGGCCAAAAACATTCAGTACTTC
v_call: TRBV15; j_call: TRBJ2-3; clone_size: NA; d_call: TRBD1; cdr3_aa: CATSKEDRGRTDTQYF; cdr3_nt: TGTGCCACCAGCAAAGAGGACAGGGGCCGCACAGATACGCAGTATTTT
v_call: TRBV6-6; j_call: TRBJ1-1; clone_size: NA; d_call: NA; cdr3_aa: CASSYTDLNTEAFF; cdr3_nt: TGTGCCAGCAGTTACACGGATCTGAACACTGAAGCTTTCTTT
v_call: TRBV11-3; j_call: TRBJ2-6; clone_size: NA; d_call: NA; cdr3_aa: CASQSSGANVLTF; cdr3_nt: TGTGCTTCACAGAGCTCTGGGGCCAACGTCCTGACTTTC
v_call: TRBV11-3; j_call: TRBJ2-7; clone_size: NA; d_call: NA; cdr3_aa: CASSLGQASDEQYF; cdr3_nt: TGTGCCAGCAGCTTAGGACAGGCTTCCGACGAGCAGTACTTC
v_call: TRBV7-9; j_call: TRBJ1-1; clone_size: NA; d_call: NA; cdr3_aa: CASSLEGQGTEAFF; cdr3_nt: TGTGCCAGCAGCTTAGAGGGTCAGGGCACTGAAGCTTTCTTT
v_call: TRBV20-1; j_call: TRBJ1-1; clone_size: few; d_call: NA; cdr3_aa: CSAVRETEAFF; cdr3_nt: TGCAGTGCTGTAAGGGAAACTGAAGCTTTCTTT
v_call: TRBV13; j_call: TRBJ2-7; clone_size: NA; d_call: TRBD2; cdr3_aa: CASSRMRTSITYEQYF; cdr3_nt: TGTGCCAGCAGCCGTATGAGGACTAGCATCACCTACGAGCAGTACTTC
v_call: TRBV6-5; j_call: TRBJ2-5; clone_size: NA; d_call: NA; cdr3_aa: CASRTGPQETQYF; cdr3_nt: TGTGCCAGCAGAACGGGCCCTCAAGAGACCCAGTACTTC
v_call: TRBV5-4; j_call: TRBJ2-6; clone_size: NA; d_call: TRBD1; cdr3_aa: CASSSRNPGQGLTGANVLTF; cdr3_nt: TGTGCCAGCAGCTCACGTAACCCGGGACAGGGGCTTACTGGGGCCAACGTCCTGACTTTC